These 18 T cell receptor beta chains came from one sample sequenced in a study of T cells in placental villitis. The immunoSEQ assay was v4. Assay used: immunoSEQ multiplex PCR; TCRdb lists only in-frame clones, some missing. The table has roughly 3,000 clones, 70% to 80% seen once. The specimen sequenced was placental tissue containing maternal and fetal cells. These receptor sequences come from a human patient with infectious villitis; the placental T cells may come from both mother and fetus.

This clone was seen a few times. Other nucleotide sequences in the sample specify the same CDR3. The chain couples TRBV27 to TRBJ2-2; D is perhaps TRBD2 (5 bases). CDR1 is MNHEY and CDR2 is SMNVEV in the germline V gene (reference sequence). V lost 2 bases, J lost 3 bases, and 10 bases lay in between. There are 15 residues in the CDR3. The CDR3 loop reads CASSLRGYDTGELFF. In nucleotides, the CDR3 is TGTGCCAGCAGTTTACGCGGGTATGACACCGGGGAGCTGTTTTTT.

The chain links TRBV3-1 (or the pseudogene TRBV3-2) to TRBJ2-5; TRBD1 matches 8 bases. The CDR3 covers 15 residues. Germline lookup yields CDR1 LGHDT and CDR2 YNNKEL (reference sequence). V shed 4 bases, J shed 4 bases, and the junction held 8 bases outside the gene matches. CDR3 region: CASSPGTGDSETQYF. CDR3 DNA: TGTGCCAGCAGCCCCGGGACAGGAGATTCAGAGACCCAGTACTTC.

V usage is TRBV5-5 and J usage is TRBJ1-5, with D possibly TRBD1 on 6 matching bases. Germline V gene data show CDR1 as SGHKS and CDR2 as YYEKEE (reference sequence). This CDR3 is 14 amino acids long. V lost 4 bases and J 3 bases, leaving 11 bases between the germline ends. The CDR3 is CASSRGQDNQPQHF. The CDR3 DNA is TGTGCCAGCAGCCGGGGACAAGACAATCAGCCCCAGCATTTT.

The chain couples TRBV7-3 to TRBJ1-5, with D perhaps TRBD1 (5 bases). Germline lookup yields CDR1 SGHTA and CDR2 FQGTGA. The CDR3 runs 14 residues. Trimming pared 0 bases from V and 2 bases from J, leaving 5 bases between. CDR3 coding DNA: TGTGCCAGCAGCTTAACAGGGGGCAATCAGCCCCAGCATTTT. This encodes CASSLTGGNQPQHF.

The genes are TRBV30 and TRBJ1-2; the match to TRBD1 covers 10 bases. V trimming: 5 bases; J trimming: 5 bases; junction bases outside the gene matches: 8. This CDR3 is 14 amino acids long. Germline loops: CDR1 GTSNPN, CDR2 SVGIG (reference sequence). The CDR3, as DNA: TGTGCCTGGGAGTTCGACAGGGGGCTTTATGGCTACACCTTC. Translating it yields CAWEFDRGLYGYTF.

The chain joins TRBV7-8 to TRBJ2-3; the D gene is possibly TRBD2 (6 bases). This CDR3 is 11 amino acids long. The germline V gene encodes CDR1 SGHVS and CDR2 FQNEAQ. The CDR3 DNA reads as TGTGCTTCGGGGGGCACAGATACGCAGTATTTT. It translates to CASGGTDTQYF.

The rearrangement links TRBV19 to TRBJ2-1, with 12 bases aligning to TRBD2. After removal of 8 bases from V and 6 bases from J, the junction contained 5 bases not matched to a gene. The CDR3 sequence is 14 residues long. Germline V gene lookup returns CDR1 LNHDA and CDR2 SQIVND (reference sequence). The CDR3 DNA reads as TGTGCCAGTGGTCTAGCGGGGGGGCTCAATGAGCAGTTCTTC. The encoded protein is CASGLAGGLNEQFF.

The chain combines TRBV11-2 with TRBJ2-2, with D tentatively TRBD1 (6 bases). The length of the CDR3 is 17 residues. Germline loops: CDR1 SGHAT, CDR2 FQNNGV. Deletions cut 4 bases from V and 1 base from J, with 16 bases between. The DNA for the CDR3 is TGTGCCAGCAGCTCAGATGTCAGGGGTCGGAACACCGGGGAGCTGTTTTTT. Encoded protein: CASSSDVRGRNTGELFF.

V is TRBV6-1 and J is TRBJ1-3; D is possibly TRBD1 (6 bases). Per germline, CDR1 MNHNS and CDR2 SASEGT. The CDR3 is 14 residues long. Trimming shortened V by 1 base and J by 5 bases, and 9 bases separated the two germline ends. The CDR3 reads CASSEGQGRNTIYF. The CDR3 nucleotides are TGTGCCAGCAGTGAAGGCCAGGGGCGAAACACCATATATTTT.

The gene calls are TRBV9 and TRBJ1-4, with 9 positions matching TRBD1. After removal of 3 bases from V and 8 bases from J, the junction contained 2 bases not matched to a gene. CDR1 and CDR2 from the germline V gene are SGDLS and YYNGEE. This CDR3 spans 13 amino acids. CDR3 in DNA: TGTGCCAGCAGCGCCGGGACAGGGGAAAAACTGTTTTTT. It encodes CASSAGTGEKLFF.

The chain uses TRBV15 and TRBJ2-7; TRBD2 matches 10 bases. The V segment lost 2 bases and the J segment 2 bases; nucleotides outside the gene matches: 0. CDR3 length: 14 residues. Germline V gives CDR1 LNHNV, CDR2 YYDKDF (reference sequence). The CDR3 protein is CATSRLAGAYEQYF. The DNA of the CDR3 is TGTGCCACCAGCAGACTAGCGGGGGCCTACGAGCAGTACTTC.

The chain joins TRBV7-8 to TRBJ2-1, with 7 bases identical to TRBD2. V shed 2 bases, J shed 3 bases, and the junction held 4 bases outside the gene matches. The V gene's germline CDR1 is SGHVS and CDR2 FQNEAQ. The CDR3 has 15 residues. The CDR3 here is CASSLWTRNYNEQFF. For the CDR3, the DNA is TGTGCCAGCAGCTTATGGACTAGAAACTACAATGAGCAGTTCTTC.

This clone was counted only a few times. The chain links TRBV6-5 to TRBJ2-7; perhaps D is TRBD1 or TRBD2 (5 bases each). The CDR3 has 14 amino acids. Trimming removed 4 bases from V and 3 bases from J, with 13 bases in between. Germline CDR1 and CDR2: MNHEY and SVGAGI. The CDR3 here is CASSFAGTDYEQYF. In nucleotides, the CDR3 is TGTGCCAGCAGTTTCGCTGGGACCGACTACGAGCAGTACTTC.

V usage is TRBV6-1 and J usage is TRBJ2-1; 11 positions agree with TRBD2. The CDR3 loop spans 15 amino acids. The V gene end was trimmed by 0 bases and the J gene end by 10 bases; junction bases not matched to a gene: 5. From germline, CDR1 is MNHNS and CDR2 SASEGT. CDR3 in amino acids: CASSEALAGGPEQFF. The CDR3 nucleotides are TGTGCCAGCAGTGAAGCATTAGCGGGAGGGCCAGAGCAGTTCTTC.

The chain carries TRBV18 and TRBJ1-2, with TRBD1 matching 8 bases. Germline CDR1 reads KGHSH; CDR2 reads LQKENI. J gave up 3 bases and V 3 bases, and 3 bases lay outside the gene matches. This CDR3 contains 14 residues. The CDR3 reads CASSPGQGYYGYTF. DNA of the CDR3: TGTGCCAGCTCACCCGGACAGGGATACTATGGCTACACCTTC.

The chain joins TRBV6-5 to TRBJ2-7; weak D call: TRBD1 (6 bases). Germline V gene lookup returns CDR1 MNHEY and CDR2 SVGAGI. The V end was cut by 0 bases, the J end by 7 bases, with 19 bases between. The CDR3 is 16 residues long. The chain's CDR3 is CASSYSMRGSFWEQYF. CDR3 DNA sequence: TGTGCCAGCAGTTACTCGATGAGGGGGTCCTTCTGGGAGCAGTACTTC.

The rearrangement links TRBV19 to TRBJ1-4, with D possibly being TRBD1 (5 bases). Germline V gene sequence: CDR1 LNHDA, CDR2 SQIVND (reference sequence). V shed 3 bases and J shed 4 bases, with 9 bases lying between them. CDR3 length: 14 amino acids. CDR3 region: CASSMTERNEKLFF. CDR3 DNA: TGTGCCAGTAGTATGACAGAGCGTAATGAAAAACTGTTTTTT.

The V call is TRBV19, the J call TRBJ2-7; 12 nucleotides agree with TRBD1. V was clipped by 7 bases and J by 7 bases; unmatched bases: 5. From germline, CDR1 is LNHDA and CDR2 SQIVND (reference sequence). The CDR3 spans 13 residues. The CDR3 reads CASKGQGAREQYF. CDR3 bases: TGTGCCAGTAAGGGACAGGGGGCTCGGGAGCAGTACTTC.